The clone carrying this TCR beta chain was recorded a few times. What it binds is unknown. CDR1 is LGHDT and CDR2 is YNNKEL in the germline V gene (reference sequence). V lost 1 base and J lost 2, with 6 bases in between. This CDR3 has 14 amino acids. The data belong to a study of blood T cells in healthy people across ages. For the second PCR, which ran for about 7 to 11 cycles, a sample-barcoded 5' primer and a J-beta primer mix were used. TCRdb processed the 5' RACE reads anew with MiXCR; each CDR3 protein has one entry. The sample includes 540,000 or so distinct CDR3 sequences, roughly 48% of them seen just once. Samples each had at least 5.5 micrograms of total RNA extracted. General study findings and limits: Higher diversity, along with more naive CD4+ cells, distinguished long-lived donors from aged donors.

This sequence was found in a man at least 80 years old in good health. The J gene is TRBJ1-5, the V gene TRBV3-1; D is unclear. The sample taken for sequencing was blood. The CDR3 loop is CASSQGAGNQPQHF. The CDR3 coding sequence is TGTGCCAGCAGCCAAGGCGCCGGCAATCAGCCCCAGCATTTT.